This T cell receptor (beta chain) stems from a study of CD8 T cells in ankylosing spondylitis. TCRdb called the 5' RACE reads again in MiXCR, with one record for every CDR3 protein. This table has 150,000 to 200,000 distinct CDR3 sequences, 13% appearing once. This clonotype was recorded at least ten times. This receptor was identified in a male donor with ankylosing spondylitis or in good health (not recorded which). Sequencing was performed on blood, either unsorted or a sorted T cell fraction (not recorded which).

CDR3 protein: CAISERGLGNTEAFF. The CDR3 DNA reads as TGTGCCATCAGTGAGAGGGGATTGGGGAACACTGAAGCTTTCTTT. V is TRBV10-3 and J is TRBJ1-1; possibly TRBD1 for D (5 bases). Germline CDR1 reads ENHRY; CDR2 reads SYGVKD. The CDR3 spans 15 residues. Trimming left V 2 bases short and J 1 base short, with 11 bases between.